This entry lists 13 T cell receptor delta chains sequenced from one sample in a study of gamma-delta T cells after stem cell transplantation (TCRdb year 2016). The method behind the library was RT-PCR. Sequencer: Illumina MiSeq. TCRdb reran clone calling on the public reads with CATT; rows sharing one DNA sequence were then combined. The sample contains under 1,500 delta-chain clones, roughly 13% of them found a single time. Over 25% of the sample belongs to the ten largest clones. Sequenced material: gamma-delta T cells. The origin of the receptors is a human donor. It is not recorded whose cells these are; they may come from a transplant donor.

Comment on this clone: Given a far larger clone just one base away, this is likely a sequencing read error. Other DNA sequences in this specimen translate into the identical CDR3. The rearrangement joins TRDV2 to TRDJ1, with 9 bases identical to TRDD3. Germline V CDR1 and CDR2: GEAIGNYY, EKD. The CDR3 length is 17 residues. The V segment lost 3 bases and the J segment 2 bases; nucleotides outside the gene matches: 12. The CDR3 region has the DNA TGTGCCTGTGACCTCGTACTAGGGGATACGAGGACCGATAAACTCATCTTT. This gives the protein CACDLVLGDTRTDKLIF.

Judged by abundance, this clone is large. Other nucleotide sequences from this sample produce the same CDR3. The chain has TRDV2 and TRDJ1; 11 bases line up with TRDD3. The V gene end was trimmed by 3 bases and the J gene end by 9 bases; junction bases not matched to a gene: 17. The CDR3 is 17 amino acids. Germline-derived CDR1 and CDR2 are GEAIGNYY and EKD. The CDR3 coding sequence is TGTGCCTGTGACTCATGGACCGCCGGACTGGGGGATAGGGAACTCATCTTT. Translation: CACDSWTAGLGDRELIF.

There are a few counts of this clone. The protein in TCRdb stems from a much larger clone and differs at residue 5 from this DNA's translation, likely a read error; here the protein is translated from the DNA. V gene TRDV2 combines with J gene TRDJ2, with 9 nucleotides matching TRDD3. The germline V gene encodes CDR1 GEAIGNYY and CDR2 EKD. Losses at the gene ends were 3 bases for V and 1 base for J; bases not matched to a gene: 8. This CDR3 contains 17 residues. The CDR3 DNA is TGTGCCTGTGACGCCCTGGGGGATCCGGATTTGACAGCACAACTCTTCTTT. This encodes CACDALGDPDLTAQLFF.

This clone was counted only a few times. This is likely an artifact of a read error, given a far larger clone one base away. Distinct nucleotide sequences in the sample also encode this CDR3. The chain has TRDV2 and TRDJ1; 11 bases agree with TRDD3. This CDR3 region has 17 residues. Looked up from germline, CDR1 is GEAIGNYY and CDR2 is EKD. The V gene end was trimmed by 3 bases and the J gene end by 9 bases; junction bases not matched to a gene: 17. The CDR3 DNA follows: TGTGCCTGTGACTCATGGACAGCCGGACTGGGGGATAGGGAACTCATCTTT. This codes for CACDSWTAGLGDRELIF.

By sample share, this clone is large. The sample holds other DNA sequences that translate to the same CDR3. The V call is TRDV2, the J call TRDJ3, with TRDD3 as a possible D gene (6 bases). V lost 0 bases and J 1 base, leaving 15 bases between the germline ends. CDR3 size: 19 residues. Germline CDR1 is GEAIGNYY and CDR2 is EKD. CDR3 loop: CACDTGGHTSSWDTRQMFF. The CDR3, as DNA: TGTGCCTGTGACACCGGGGGACACACCTCGTCCTGGGACACCCGACAGATGTTTTTC.

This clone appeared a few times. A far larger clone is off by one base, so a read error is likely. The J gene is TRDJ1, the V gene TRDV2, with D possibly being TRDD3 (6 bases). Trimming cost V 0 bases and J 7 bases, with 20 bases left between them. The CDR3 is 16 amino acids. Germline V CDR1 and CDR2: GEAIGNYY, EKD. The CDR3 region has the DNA TGTGCCTGTGACACCGTGGGGGGGACCTTGGGCGGTAAACTCATCTTT. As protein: CACDTVGGTLGGKLIF.

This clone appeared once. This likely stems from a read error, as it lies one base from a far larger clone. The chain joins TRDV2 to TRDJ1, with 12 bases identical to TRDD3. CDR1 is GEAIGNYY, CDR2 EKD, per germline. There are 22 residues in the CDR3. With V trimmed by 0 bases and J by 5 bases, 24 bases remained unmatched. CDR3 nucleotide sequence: TGTGCCTGTGACACCGTCTCCTCCAGTGGTTTCGGTACTGGGGGATACTGGGATAAACTCATCTTT. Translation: CACDTVSSSGFGTGGYWDKLIF.

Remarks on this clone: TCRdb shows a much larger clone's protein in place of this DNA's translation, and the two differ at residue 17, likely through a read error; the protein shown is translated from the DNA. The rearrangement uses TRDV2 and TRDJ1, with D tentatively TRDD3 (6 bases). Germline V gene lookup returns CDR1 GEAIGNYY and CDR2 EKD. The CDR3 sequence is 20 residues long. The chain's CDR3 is CACDKVLGTPRPADTDTLIF. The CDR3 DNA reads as TGTGCCTGTGACAAAGTCCTGGGGACCCCCCGGCCTGCTGACACCGATACACTCATCTTT.

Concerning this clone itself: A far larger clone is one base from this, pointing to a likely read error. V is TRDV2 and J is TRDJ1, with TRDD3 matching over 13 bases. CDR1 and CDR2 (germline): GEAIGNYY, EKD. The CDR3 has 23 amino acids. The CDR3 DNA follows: TGTGCCTGTTACACCCTCGGGCCCCCCTTACTGGGGGATACGCTTCAGTACACCGATAAACTCATCTTT. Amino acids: CACYTLGPPLLGDTLQYTDKLIF.

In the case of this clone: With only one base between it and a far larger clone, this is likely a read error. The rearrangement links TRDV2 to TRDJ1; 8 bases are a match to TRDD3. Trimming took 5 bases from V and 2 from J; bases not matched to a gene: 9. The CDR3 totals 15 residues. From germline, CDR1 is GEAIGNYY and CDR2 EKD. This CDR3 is CACGTLGAPTDKLIF. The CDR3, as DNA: TGTGCCTGTGGCACACTGGGGGCCCCTACCGATAAACTCATCTTT.

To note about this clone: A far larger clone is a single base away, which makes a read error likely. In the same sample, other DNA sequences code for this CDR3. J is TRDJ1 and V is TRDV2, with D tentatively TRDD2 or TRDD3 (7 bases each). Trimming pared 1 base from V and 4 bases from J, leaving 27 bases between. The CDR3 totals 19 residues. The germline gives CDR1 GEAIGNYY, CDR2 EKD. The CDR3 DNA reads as TGTGCCTGTGACACGGCAGGCTTTCCTACTGGGGCTTATGGCGATAAACTCATCTTT. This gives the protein CACDTAGFPTGAYGDKLIF.

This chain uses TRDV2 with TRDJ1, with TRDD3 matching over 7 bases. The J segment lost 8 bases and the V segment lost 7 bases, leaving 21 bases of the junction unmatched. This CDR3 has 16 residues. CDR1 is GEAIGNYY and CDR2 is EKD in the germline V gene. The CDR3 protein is CACDSALGIEKKKLIF. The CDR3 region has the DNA TGTGCCTGCGACTCCGCTCTGGGGATAGAGAAGAAAAAACTCATCTTT.

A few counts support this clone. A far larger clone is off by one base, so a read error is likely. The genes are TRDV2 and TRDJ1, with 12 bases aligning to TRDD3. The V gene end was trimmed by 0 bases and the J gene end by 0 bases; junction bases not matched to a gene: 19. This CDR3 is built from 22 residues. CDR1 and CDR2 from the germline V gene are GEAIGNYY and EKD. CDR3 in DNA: TGTGCCTGTGACACCGTGAGTGCCTTTAAAACTGGGGGATACCAGTACACCGATAAACTCATCTTT. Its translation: CACDTVSAFKTGGYQYTDKLIF.